This T cell receptor (beta chain) was obtained from a study of OX40 agonist ivuxolimab in advanced cancers. Turning to the study itself: Of the patients, three showed partial responses, one with hepatocellular carcinoma and two with cutaneous melanoma.

A remark on this clone: Its matching antigen is unknown.

If patients had autoimmune disease history or systemic immunosuppression, they were excluded. Trimming took 5 bases from V and 5 from J, leaving 9 bases between them. The CDR3 has 12 residues. Germline V lookup: CDR1 SGHAT, CDR2 FQNNGV. Study-level results: The authors did not determine the antigen specificity of the expanded peripheral T cells. Low normalized T-cell clonal expansion was also seen in some nonresponders.

Sequenced by immunoSEQ multiplex PCR; TCRdb stores in-frame clones only, minus some. The sample carries about 47,000 clones, about nine tenths recorded once. The sequencing used CD4+ or CD8+ T cells sorted from blood, collected in a trial of the OX40 agonist ivuxolimab. The clonotype originates from an adult with an advanced solid tumor such as melanoma, head and neck, liver or kidney cancer. The rearrangement links TRBV11-2 to TRBJ1-1, with D uncertain. CDR3 loop: CASSRRDTEAFF. The CDR3 DNA sequence: TGTGCCAGCAGCCGTAGGGATACTGAAGCTTTCTTT.